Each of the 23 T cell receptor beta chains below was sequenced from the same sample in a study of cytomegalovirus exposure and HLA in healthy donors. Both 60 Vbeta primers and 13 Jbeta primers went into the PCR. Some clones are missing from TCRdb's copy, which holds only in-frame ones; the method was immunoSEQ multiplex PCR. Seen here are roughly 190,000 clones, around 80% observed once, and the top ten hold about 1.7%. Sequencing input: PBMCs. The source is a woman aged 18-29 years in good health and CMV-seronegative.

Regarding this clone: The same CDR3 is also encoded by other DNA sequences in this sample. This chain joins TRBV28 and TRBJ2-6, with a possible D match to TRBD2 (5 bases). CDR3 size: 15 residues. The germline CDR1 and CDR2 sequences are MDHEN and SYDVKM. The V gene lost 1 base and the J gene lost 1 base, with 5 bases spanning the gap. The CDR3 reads CASSLSGSGANVLTF. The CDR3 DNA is TGTGCCAGCAGTTTATCGGGGTCTGGGGCCAACGTCCTGACTTTC.

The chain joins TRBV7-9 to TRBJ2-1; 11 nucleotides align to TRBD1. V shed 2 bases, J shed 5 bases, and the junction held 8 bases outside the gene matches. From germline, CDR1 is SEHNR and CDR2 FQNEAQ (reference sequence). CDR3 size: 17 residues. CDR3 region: CASSLPVGTGGHNEQFF. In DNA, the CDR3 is TGTGCCAGCAGCTTACCGGTGGGGACAGGGGGTCACAATGAGCAGTTCTTC.

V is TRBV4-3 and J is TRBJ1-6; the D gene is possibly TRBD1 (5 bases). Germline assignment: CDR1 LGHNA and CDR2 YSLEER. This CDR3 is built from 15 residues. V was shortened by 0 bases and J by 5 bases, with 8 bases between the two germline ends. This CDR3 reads CASSQESGNNSPLHF. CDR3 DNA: TGCGCCAGCAGCCAAGAATCAGGGAATAATTCACCCCTCCACTTT.

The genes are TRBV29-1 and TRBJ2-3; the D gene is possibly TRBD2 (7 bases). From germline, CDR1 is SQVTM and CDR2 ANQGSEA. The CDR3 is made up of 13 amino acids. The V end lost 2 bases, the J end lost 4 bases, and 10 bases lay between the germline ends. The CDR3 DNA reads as TGCAGCGTTGAATTGGGGGGGCCAGATACGCAGTATTTT. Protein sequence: CSVELGGPDTQYF.

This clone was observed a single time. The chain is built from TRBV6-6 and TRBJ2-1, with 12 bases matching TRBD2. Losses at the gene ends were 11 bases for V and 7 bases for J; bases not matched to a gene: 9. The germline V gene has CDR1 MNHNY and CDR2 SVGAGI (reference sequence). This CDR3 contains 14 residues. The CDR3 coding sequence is TGTGCCGGCGAGACTAGCGGGAGAGGAAATGAGCAGTTCTTC. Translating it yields CAGETSGRGNEQFF.

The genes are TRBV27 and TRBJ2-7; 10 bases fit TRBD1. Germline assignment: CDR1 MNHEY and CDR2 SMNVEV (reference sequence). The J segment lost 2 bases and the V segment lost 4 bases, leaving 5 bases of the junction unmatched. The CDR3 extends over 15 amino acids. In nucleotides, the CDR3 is TGTGCCAGCAGTTGGGGACAGGGGCCAACCTACGAGCAGTACTTC. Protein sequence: CASSWGQGPTYEQYF.

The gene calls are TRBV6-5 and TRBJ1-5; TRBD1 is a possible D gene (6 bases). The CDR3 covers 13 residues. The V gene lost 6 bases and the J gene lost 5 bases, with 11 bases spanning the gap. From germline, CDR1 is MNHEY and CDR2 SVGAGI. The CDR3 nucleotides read TGTGCCAGCAGGAGTGGGACACATCAGCCCCAGCATTTT. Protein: CASRSGTHQPQHF.

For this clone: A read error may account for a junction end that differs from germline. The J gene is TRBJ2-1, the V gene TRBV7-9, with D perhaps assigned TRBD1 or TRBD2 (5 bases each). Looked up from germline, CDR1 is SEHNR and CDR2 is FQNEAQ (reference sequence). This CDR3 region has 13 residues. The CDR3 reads CSSRAEGYNEQFF. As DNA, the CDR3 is TGTTCCAGCAGGGCTGAGGGTTACAATGAGCAGTTCTTC.

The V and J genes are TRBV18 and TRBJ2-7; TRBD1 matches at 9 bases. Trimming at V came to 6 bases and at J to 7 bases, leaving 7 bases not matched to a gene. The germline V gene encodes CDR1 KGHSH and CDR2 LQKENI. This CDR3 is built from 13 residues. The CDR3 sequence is CASSLQGAGEQYV. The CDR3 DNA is TGTGCCAGCTCCCTACAGGGGGCGGGGGAGCAGTACGTC.

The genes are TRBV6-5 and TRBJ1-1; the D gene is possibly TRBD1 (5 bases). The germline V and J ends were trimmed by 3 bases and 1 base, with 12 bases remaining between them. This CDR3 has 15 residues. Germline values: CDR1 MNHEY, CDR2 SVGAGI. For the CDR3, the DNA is TGTGCCAGCAGTTATCTGAGCGGGGGGAACACTGAAGCTTTCTTT. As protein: CASSYLSGGNTEAFF.

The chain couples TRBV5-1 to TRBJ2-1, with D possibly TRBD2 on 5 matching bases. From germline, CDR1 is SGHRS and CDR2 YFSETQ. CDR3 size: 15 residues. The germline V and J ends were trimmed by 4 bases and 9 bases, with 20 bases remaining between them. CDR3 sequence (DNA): TGCGCCAGCAGCGAGGCGTCCGGAGGTGGTGGTGAGCAGTTCTTC. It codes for CASSEASGGGGEQFF.

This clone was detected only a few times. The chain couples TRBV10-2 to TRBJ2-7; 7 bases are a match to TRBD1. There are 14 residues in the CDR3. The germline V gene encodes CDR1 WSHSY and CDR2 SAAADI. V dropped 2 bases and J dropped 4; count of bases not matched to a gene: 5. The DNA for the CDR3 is TGCGCCAGCAGTGAGATGGGACAGCGATACGAGCAGTACTTC. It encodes CASSEMGQRYEQYF.

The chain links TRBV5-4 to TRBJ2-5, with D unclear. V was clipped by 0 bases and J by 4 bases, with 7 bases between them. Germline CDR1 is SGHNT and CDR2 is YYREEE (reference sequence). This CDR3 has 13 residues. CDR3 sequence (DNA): TGTGCCAGCAGCTTGGGGAGTTCAGAGACCCAGTACTTC. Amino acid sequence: CASSLGSSETQYF.

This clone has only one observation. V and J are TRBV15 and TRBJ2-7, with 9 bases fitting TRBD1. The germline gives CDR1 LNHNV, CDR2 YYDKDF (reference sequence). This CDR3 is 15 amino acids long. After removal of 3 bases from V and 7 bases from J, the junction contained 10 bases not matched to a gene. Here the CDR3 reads CATSRGGTGPGEQYF. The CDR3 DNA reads TGTGCCACCAGCAGGGGCGGGACAGGGCCCGGGGAGCAGTACTTC.

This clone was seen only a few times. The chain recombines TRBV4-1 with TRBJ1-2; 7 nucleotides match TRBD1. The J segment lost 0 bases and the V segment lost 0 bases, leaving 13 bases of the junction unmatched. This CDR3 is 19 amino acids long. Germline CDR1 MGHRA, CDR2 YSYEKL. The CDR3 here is CASSQDSGAGGPTNYGYTF. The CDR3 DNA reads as TGCGCCAGCAGCCAAGATTCGGGAGCAGGGGGGCCCACTAACTATGGCTACACCTTC.

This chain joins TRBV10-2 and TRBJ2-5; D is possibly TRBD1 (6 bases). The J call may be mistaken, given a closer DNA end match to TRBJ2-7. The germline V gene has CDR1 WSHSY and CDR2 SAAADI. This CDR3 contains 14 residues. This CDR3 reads CASSEENRVHEQYF. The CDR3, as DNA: TGCGCCAGCAGTGAGGAGAACAGGGTCCACGAGCAGTACTTC.

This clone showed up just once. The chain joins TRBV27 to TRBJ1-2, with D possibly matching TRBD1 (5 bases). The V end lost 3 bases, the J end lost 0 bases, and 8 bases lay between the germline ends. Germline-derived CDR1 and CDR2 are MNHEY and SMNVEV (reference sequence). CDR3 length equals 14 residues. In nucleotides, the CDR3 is TGTGCCAGCAGTTTGCGGGGCCCTAACTATGGCTACACCTTC. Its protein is CASSLRGPNYGYTF.

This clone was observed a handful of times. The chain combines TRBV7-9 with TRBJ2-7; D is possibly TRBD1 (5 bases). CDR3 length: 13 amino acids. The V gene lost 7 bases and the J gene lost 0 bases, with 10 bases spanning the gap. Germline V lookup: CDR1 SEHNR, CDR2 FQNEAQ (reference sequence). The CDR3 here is CASTHDSSYEQYF. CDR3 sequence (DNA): TGTGCCAGCACCCATGACAGCTCCTACGAGCAGTACTTC. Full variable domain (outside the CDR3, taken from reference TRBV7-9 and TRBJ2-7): DTGVSQNPRHKITKRGQNVTFRCDPISEHNRLYWYRQTLGQGPEFLTYFQNEAQLEKSRLLSDRFSAERPKGSFSTLEIQRTEQGDSAMYLCASTHDSSYEQYFGPGTRLTVT.

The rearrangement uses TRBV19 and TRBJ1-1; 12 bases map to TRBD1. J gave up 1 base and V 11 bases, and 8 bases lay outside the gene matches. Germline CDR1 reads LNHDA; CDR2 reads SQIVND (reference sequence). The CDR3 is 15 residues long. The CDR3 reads CAAGQGAMGNTEAFF. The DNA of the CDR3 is TGTGCCGCGGGACAGGGGGCGATGGGGAACACTGAAGCTTTCTTT.

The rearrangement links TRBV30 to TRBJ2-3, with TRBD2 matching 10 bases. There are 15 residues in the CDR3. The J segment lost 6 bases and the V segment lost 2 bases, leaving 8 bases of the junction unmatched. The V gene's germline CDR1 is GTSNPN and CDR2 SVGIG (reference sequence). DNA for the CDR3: TGTGCCTGGAGTAAAGCGGGAGGGCCAAGGGATACGCAGTATTTT. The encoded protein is CAWSKAGGPRDTQYF.

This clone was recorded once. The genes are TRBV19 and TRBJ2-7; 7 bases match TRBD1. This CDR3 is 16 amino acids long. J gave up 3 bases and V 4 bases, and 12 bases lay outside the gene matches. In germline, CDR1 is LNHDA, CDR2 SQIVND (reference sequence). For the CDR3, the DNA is TGTGCCAGTAGTACCAACGGGGCGAGGGGGCACTACGAGCAGTACTTC. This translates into CASSTNGARGHYEQYF.

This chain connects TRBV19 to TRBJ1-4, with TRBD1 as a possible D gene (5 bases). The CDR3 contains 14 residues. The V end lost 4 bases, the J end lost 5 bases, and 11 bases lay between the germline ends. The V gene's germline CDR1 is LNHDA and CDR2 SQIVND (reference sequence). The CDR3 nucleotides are TGTGCCAGTAGTACGACAGTTCACAATGAAAAACTGTTTTTT. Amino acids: CASSTTVHNEKLFF.

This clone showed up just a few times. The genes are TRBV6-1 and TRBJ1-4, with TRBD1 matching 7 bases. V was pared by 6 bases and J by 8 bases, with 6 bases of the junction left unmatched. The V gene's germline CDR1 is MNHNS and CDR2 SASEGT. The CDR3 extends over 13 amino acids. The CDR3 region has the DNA TGTGCCAGCAGAGGGCAGGGGGTCGAAAAACTGTTTTTT. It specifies CASRGQGVEKLFF.